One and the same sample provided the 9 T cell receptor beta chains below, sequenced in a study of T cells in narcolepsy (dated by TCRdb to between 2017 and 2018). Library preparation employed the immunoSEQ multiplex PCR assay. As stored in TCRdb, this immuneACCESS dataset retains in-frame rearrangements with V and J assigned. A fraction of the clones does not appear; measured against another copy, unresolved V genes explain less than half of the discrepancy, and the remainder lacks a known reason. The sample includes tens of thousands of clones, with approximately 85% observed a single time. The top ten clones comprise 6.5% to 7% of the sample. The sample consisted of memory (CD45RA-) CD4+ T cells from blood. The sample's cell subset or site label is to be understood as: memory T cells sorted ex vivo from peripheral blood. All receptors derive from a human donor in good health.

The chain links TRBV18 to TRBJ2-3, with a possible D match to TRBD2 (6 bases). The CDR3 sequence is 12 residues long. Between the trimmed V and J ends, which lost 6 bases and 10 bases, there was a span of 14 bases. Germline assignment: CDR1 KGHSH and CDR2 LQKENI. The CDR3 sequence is CASSTGVGAQYF. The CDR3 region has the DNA TGTGCCAGCTCTACGGGAGTAGGGGCGCAGTATTTT.

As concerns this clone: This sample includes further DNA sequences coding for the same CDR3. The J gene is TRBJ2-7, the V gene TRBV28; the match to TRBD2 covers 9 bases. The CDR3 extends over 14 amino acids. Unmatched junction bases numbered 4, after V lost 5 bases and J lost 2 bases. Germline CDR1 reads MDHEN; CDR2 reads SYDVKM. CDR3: CASSLAGPPYEQYF. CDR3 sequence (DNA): TGTGCCAGCAGTCTAGCGGGGCCGCCCTACGAGCAGTACTTC.

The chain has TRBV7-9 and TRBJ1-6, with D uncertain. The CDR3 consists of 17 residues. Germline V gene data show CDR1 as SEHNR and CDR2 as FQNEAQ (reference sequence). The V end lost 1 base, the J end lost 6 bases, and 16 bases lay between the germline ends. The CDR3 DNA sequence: TGTGCCAGCAGCTTAGGCTTCGGGGAATTTATTAATTCACCCCTCCACTTT. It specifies CASSLGFGEFINSPLHF. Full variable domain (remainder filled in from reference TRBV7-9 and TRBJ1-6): DTGVSQNPRHKITKRGQNVTFRCDPISEHNRLYWYRQTLGQGPEFLTYFQNEAQLEKSRLLSDRFSAERPKGSFSTLEIQRTEQGDSAMYLCASSLGFGEFINSPLHFGNGTRLTVT.

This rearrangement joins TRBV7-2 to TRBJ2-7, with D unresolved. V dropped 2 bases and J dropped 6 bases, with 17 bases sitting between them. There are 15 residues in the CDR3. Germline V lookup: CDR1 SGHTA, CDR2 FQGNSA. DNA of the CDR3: TGTGCCAGCAGCTTAAGTGGGGTTCAGCCAGCCGAGCAGTACTTC. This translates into CASSLSGVQPAEQYF.

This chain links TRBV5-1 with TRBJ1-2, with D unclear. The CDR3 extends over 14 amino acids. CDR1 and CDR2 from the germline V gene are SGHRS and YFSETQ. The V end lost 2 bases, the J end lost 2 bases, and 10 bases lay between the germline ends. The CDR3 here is CASSFDGFNYGYTF. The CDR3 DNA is TGCGCCAGCAGCTTCGACGGCTTCAACTATGGCTACACCTTC.

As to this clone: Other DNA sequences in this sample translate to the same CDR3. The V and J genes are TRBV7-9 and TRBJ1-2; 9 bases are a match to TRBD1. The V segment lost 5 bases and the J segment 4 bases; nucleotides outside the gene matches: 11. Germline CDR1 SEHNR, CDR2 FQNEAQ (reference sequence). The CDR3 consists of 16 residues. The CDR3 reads CASSLGLGQGGYGYTF. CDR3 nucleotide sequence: TGTGCCAGCAGCCTAGGGTTGGGACAGGGCGGCTATGGCTACACCTTC.

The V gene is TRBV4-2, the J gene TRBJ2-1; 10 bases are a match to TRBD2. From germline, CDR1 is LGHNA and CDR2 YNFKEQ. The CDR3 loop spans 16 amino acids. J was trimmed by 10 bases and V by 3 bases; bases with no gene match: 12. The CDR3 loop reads CASSQGAGGIQREQFF. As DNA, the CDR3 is TGTGCCAGCAGCCAGGGAGCGGGAGGGATTCAGCGCGAGCAGTTCTTC.

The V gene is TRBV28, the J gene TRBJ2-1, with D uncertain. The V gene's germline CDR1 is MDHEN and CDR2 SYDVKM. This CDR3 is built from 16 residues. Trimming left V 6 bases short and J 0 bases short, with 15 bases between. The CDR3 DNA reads TGTGCCAGCAGCGCTTCTCTTCATAGCTCCTACAATGAGCAGTTCTTC. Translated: CASSASLHSSYNEQFF.

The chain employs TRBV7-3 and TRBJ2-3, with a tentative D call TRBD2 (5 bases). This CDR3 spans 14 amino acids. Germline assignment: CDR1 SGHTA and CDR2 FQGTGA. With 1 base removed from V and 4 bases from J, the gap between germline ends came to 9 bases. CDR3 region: CASSLSISADTQYF. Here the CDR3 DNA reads TGTGCCAGCAGCTTAAGCATTAGCGCAGATACGCAGTATTTT.